This entry lists 30 T cell receptor beta chains sequenced from one sample in a study of T cells in Graves' hyperthyroidism and ophthalmopathy. The source material, RNA transcripts, was used to amplify TCR beta CDR3 regions. In the first-round RT-PCR of the TCR CDR3, the HTBI primer set was used. Via MiXCR, TCRdb re-called the multiplex PCR reads, giving one row per CDR3 protein. The sample holds about 210,000 distinct CDR3 sequences, 15% to 20% seen once. The sample was blood. The origin of the receptors is a man aged 35 to 55 with Graves' hyperthyroidism.

V and J are TRBV2 and TRBJ1-3; D is uncertain. The CDR3 is made up of 12 amino acids. V lost 8 bases and J lost 0, with 5 bases in between. Per germline, CDR1 SNHLY and CDR2 FYNNEI. The chain's CDR3 is CASLRSGNTIYF. The CDR3 nucleotides read TGTGCCAGCCTCCGCTCTGGAAACACCATATATTTT. Supplemented by reference TRBV2 and TRBJ1-3, the full variable domain reads EPEVTQTPSHQVTQMGQEVILRCVPISNHLYFYWYRQILGQKVEFLVSFYNNEISEKSEIFDDQFSVERPDGSNFTLKIRSTKLEDSAMYFCASLRSGNTIYFGEGSWLTVV.

This clonotype occurred many times. This chain connects TRBV12-5 to TRBJ2-5; TRBD2 aligns across 8 bases. CDR3 length: 16 residues. Germline trimming cut 5 bases from V and 5 bases from J; bases unmatched to any gene: 13. Germline-derived CDR1 and CDR2 are LGHNT and FRNRAP. The CDR3 loop reads CASGLYLGGAGETQYF. DNA of the CDR3: TGTGCTAGTGGTCTCTACCTCGGGGGGGCCGGGGAGACCCAGTACTTC.

This chain links TRBV6-2 or TRBV6-3 with TRBJ1-5, with a tentative D call TRBD1 (5 bases). Trimming cost V 10 bases and J 6 bases, with 16 bases left between them. From germline, CDR1 is MNHEY and CDR2 SVGEGT. The length of the CDR3 is 13 residues. The CDR3 is CATTSGGVQPQHF. CDR3 sequence (DNA): TGTGCCACCACCTCTGGAGGGGTTCAGCCCCAGCATTTT.

This clonotype occurred a few times. V usage is TRBV7-3 and J usage is TRBJ2-2; D not certain. The CDR3 spans 13 residues. The V gene lost 6 bases and the J gene lost 1 base, with 6 bases spanning the gap. From germline, CDR1 is SGHTA and CDR2 FQGTGA. CDR3 in amino acids: CASRPQNTGELFF. CDR3 bases: TGTGCCAGCAGGCCTCAGAACACCGGGGAGCTGTTTTTT. The full variable domain, its missing parts supplied by reference TRBV7-3 and TRBJ2-2, is GAGVSQTPSNKVTEKGKYVELRCDPISGHTALYWYRQSLGQGPEFLIYFQGTGAADDSGLPNDRFFAVRPEGSVSTLKIQRTERGDSAVYLCASRPQNTGELFFGEGSRLTVL.

In this sample, this clonotype turned up a few times. The chain employs TRBV20-1 and TRBJ2-3; D not certain. V was clipped by 4 bases and J by 1 base, with 12 bases between them. Germline CDR1 DFQATT, CDR2 SNEGSKA (reference sequence). The CDR3 is made up of 14 amino acids. The chain's CDR3 is CSAKLLGRTDTQYF. In DNA form, the CDR3 reads TGCAGTGCTAAATTGTTAGGGCGCACAGATACGCAGTATTTT.

This clonotype was recorded many times. The rearrangement joins TRBV7-9 to TRBJ2-1; 8 bases match TRBD2. Looked up from germline, CDR1 is SEHNR and CDR2 is FQNEAQ (reference sequence). V shed 5 bases, J shed 10 bases, and the junction held 10 bases outside the gene matches. This CDR3 comprises 14 residues. The CDR3 DNA reads as TGTGCCAGCAGCAAGGACAGCGGGAGAGTCGAGCAGTTCTTC. It specifies CASSKDSGRVEQFF.

This clonotype was seen ten or more times. The chain combines TRBV19 with TRBJ1-5, with D possibly matching TRBD1 (5 bases). CDR3 size: 16 residues. CDR1 LNHDA and CDR2 SQIVND come from the germline V gene (reference sequence). The germline V and J ends were trimmed by 1 base and 6 bases, with 16 bases remaining between them. The CDR3 sequence is CASSIAGRNRIQPQHF. In nucleotides, the CDR3 is TGTGCCAGTAGTATAGCTGGGCGAAACAGGATTCAGCCCCAGCATTTT.

For this clonotype: Germline is not matched at one junction end, which may reflect a read error. The chain has TRBV18 and TRBJ1-3; TRBD1 matches at 7 bases. CDR1 is KGHSH and CDR2 is LQKENI in the germline V gene. The CDR3 consists of 14 residues. In nucleotides, the CDR3 is TGTGCCGGCTCACTCCAGGGGGACGGAAACACCATATATTTT. Its protein is CAGSLQGDGNTIYF.

The sample holds many counts of this clonotype. This chain links TRBV11-3 with TRBJ2-5, with 7 bases fitting TRBD2. V trimming: 5 bases; J trimming: 7 bases; junction bases outside the gene matches: 10. This CDR3 spans 14 amino acids. The V gene's germline CDR1 is SGHNT and CDR2 YENEEA. CDR3 sequence reads: CASSPGLEDLTQYF. CDR3 coding DNA: TGTGCCAGCAGCCCCGGACTAGAAGACTTGACCCAGTACTTC.

This clonotype was counted ten times or more. The V and J genes are TRBV20-1 and TRBJ2-3; 8 nucleotides match TRBD2. The J segment lost 1 base and the V segment lost 6 bases, leaving 6 bases of the junction unmatched. This CDR3 has 14 amino acids. Germline V gives CDR1 DFQATT, CDR2 SNEGSKA (reference sequence). The CDR3 is CSASERGRTDTQYF. CDR3 in DNA: TGCAGTGCCTCCGAGCGGGGGCGCACAGATACGCAGTATTTT.

This clonotype was counted at least ten times. The rearrangement links TRBV20-1 to TRBJ2-5; D assignment may be TRBD1 or TRBD2 (5 bases each). CDR3 length equals 13 residues. The germline V and J ends were trimmed by 0 bases and 11 bases, with 16 bases remaining between them. Germline V gene data show CDR1 as DFQATT and CDR2 as SNEGSKA (reference sequence). In nucleotides, the CDR3 is TGCAGTGCTAGAGATCCGGGGACCGGCTTTCAGTACTTC. Its translation is CSARDPGTGFQYF.

This clonotype was picked up many times. The V gene is TRBV5-1, the J gene TRBJ2-3, with TRBD1 matching 8 bases. The CDR3 is 15 amino acids. After removal of 0 bases from V and 3 bases from J, the junction contained 3 bases not matched to a gene. The V gene's germline CDR1 is SGHRS and CDR2 YFSETQ. This CDR3 is CASSLGRGQTDTQYF. As DNA, the CDR3 is TGCGCCAGCAGCTTGGGCAGGGGGCAGACAGATACGCAGTATTTT.

There are a few counts of this clonotype. The chain carries TRBV6-1 and TRBJ1-4, with a possible D match to TRBD1 (5 bases). V was shortened by 6 bases and J by 8 bases, with 16 bases between the two germline ends. This CDR3 has 14 residues. CDR1 MNHNS and CDR2 SASEGT come from the germline V gene. CDR3 protein: CASRSVGLREKLFF. Here the CDR3 DNA reads TGTGCCAGCAGGTCTGTGGGGCTACGGGAAAAACTGTTTTTT.

This clonotype has just a few counts. This rearrangement joins TRBV4-3 to TRBJ2-2, with D uncertain. From germline, CDR1 is LGHNA and CDR2 YSLEER. The V end lost 3 bases, the J end lost 4 bases, and 6 bases lay between the germline ends. This CDR3 has 13 residues. The CDR3 DNA sequence: TGCGCCAGCAGCCACCTTGGCACCGGGGAGCTGTTTTTT. Translating gives CASSHLGTGELFF.

Only one count was recorded for this clonotype. Possible read error: a much larger clone is one base away. The chain is built from TRBV20-1 and TRBJ1-1; 7 nucleotides match TRBD1. The germline V gene has CDR1 DFQATT and CDR2 SNEGSKA (reference sequence). There are 13 residues in the CDR3. CDR3 nucleotides: TGCAGTGCTAGAGATCCAGGGGGGTCGTTGGCTTCCTTT. It encodes CSARDPGGSLASF.

This clonotype was detected a few times. The rearrangement links TRBV12-3 or TRBV12-4 to TRBJ1-5; D unresolved. V was trimmed by 0 bases and J by 7 bases, leaving 4 bases between them. The CDR3 covers 12 residues. The CDR3 DNA reads as TGTGCCAGCAGTTTAGCGTGGCAGCCCCAGCATTTT. This gives the protein CASSLAWQPQHF.

This clonotype appeared many times. The chain couples TRBV15 to TRBJ2-4, with D uncertain. Germline loops: CDR1 LNHNV, CDR2 YYDKDF (reference sequence). V was shortened by 1 base and J by 8 bases, with 15 bases between the two germline ends. The CDR3 covers 15 residues. For the CDR3, the DNA is TGTGCCACCAGCAGAGCTCACGGATCGTTGGACATTCAGTACTTC. Amino acids: CATSRAHGSLDIQYF. The whole variable domain, filled in from reference TRBV15 and TRBJ2-4, reads DAMVIQNPRYQVTQFGKPVTLSCSQTLNHNVMYWYQQKSSQAPKLLFHYYDKDFNNEADTPDNFQSRRPNTSFCFLDIRSPGLGDTAMYLCATSRAHGSLDIQYFGAGTRLSVL.

This clonotype was detected only a few times. This sequence joins TRBV10-3 and TRBJ2-2, with unresolved D. The CDR3 sequence is 12 residues long. V was clipped by 1 base and J by 3 bases, with 0 bases between them. Germline V gene lookup returns CDR1 ENHRY and CDR2 SYGVKD. As DNA, the CDR3 is TGTGCCATCAGTGAGTACACCGGGGAGCTGTTTTTT. Translation: CAISEYTGELFF.

This clonotype was seen at least ten times. The V call is TRBV6-2 or TRBV6-3, the J call TRBJ2-1; TRBD1 aligns across 7 bases. The CDR3 has 15 amino acids. Germline V gene lookup returns CDR1 MNHEY and CDR2 SVGEGT. J was trimmed by 12 bases and V by 8 bases; bases with no gene match: 19. The CDR3 here is CASDYYWGQRRRQFF. CDR3 nucleotides: TGTGCCAGCGACTATTATTGGGGACAGCGAAGGAGGCAGTTCTTC.

This chain joins TRBV19 and TRBJ2-2; possibly TRBD1 for D (5 bases). This CDR3 contains 16 residues. V dropped 9 bases and J dropped 2 bases, with 19 bases sitting between them. Germline values: CDR1 LNHDA, CDR2 SQIVND (reference sequence). The chain's CDR3 is CASSFLGATNTGELFF. The DNA of the CDR3 is TGTGCCAGCAGCTTTCTTGGGGCCACTAACACCGGGGAGCTGTTTTTT.

This clonotype was seen a few times. The CDR3 sequence is CANKGQGANEQFF. The CDR3 coding sequence is TGCGCTAACAAGGGACAGGGGGCGAATGAGCAGTTCTTC. J is TRBJ2-1 and V is TRBV4-1; 12 bases are a match to TRBD1. Germline CDR1 is MGHRA and CDR2 is YSYEKL. CDR3 length: 13 amino acids.

This clonotype occurred many times. This chain joins TRBV7-2 and TRBJ1-3; 7 nucleotides agree with TRBD1. There are 16 residues in the CDR3. CDR1 is SGHTA and CDR2 is FQGNSA in the germline V gene. V shed 5 bases, J shed 0 bases, and the junction held 7 bases outside the gene matches. CDR3 in amino acids: CASSRIDRDSGNTIYF. In nucleotides, the CDR3 is TGTGCCAGCAGCCGCATTGACAGGGACTCTGGAAACACCATATATTTT.

This clonotype was observed at least ten times. The chain links TRBV2 to TRBJ1-5, with 7 bases matching TRBD1. The germline gives CDR1 SNHLY, CDR2 FYNNEI. Unmatched junction bases numbered 4, after V lost 6 bases and J lost 2 bases. This CDR3 is built from 14 residues. The CDR3 region is CASRPGTGNQPQHF. The CDR3 region has the DNA TGTGCCAGCAGACCCGGGACAGGCAATCAGCCCCAGCATTTT. The full variable domain, rest sourced from reference TRBV2 and TRBJ1-5, is EPEVTQTPSHQVTQMGQEVILRCVPISNHLYFYWYRQILGQKVEFLVSFYNNEISEKSEIFDDQFSVERPDGSNFTLKIRSTKLEDSAMYFCASRPGTGNQPQHFGDGTRLSIL.

A remark on this clonotype: The junction shows a germline mismatch at one end, possibly a read error. V and J are TRBV18 and TRBJ1-3; 7 positions match TRBD1. Germline lookup yields CDR1 KGHSH and CDR2 LQKENI. This CDR3 has 17 residues. The CDR3 reads CASSPARQGLTGSTIYF. As DNA, the CDR3 is TGTGCCAGCTCACCCGCACGACAGGGTTTGACTGGAAGCACCATATATTTT.

This clonotype was observed a few times. This chain uses TRBV20-1 with TRBJ2-1; D is uncertain. The length of the CDR3 is 16 residues. V gave up 3 bases and J gave up 3 bases, with 18 bases separating them. Looked up from germline, CDR1 is DFQATT and CDR2 is SNEGSKA (reference sequence). CDR3 nucleotides: TGCAGTGCTAGGGTGCGGCAGGCGGTTGGCTACAATGAGCAGTTCTTC. It yields the protein CSARVRQAVGYNEQFF.

This clonotype was recorded many times. The CDR3 ends on some other residue instead of the conserved phenylalanine or tryptophan, so this is likely a read error. V usage is TRBV3-1 and J usage is TRBJ1-5, with no clear D. CDR1 is LGHDT, CDR2 YNNKEL, per germline (reference sequence). CDR3 length: 15 amino acids. V was shortened by 2 bases and J by 0 bases, with 8 bases between the two germline ends. For the CDR3, the DNA is TGTGCCAGCAGCCAATCCCCGGATAGCAATCAGCCCCAGCATCTT. Translation: CASSQSPDSNQPQHL.

The gene calls are TRBV9 and TRBJ2-4; perhaps TRBD2 as D (6 bases). CDR1 is SGDLS and CDR2 is YYNGEE in the germline V gene. This CDR3 is 14 amino acids long. Trimming removed 2 bases at V and 9 bases at J, with 15 bases between. The CDR3 reads CASSVGTPWGIQYF. CDR3 bases: TGTGCCAGCAGCGTCGGGACTCCTTGGGGCATTCAGTACTTC.

The sample holds many counts of this clonotype. The chain carries TRBV7-3 and TRBJ2-2; possibly TRBD1 for D (5 bases). The V and J ends lost 2 bases and 4 bases respectively, with 8 bases between them. The CDR3 covers 14 residues. Germline loops: CDR1 SGHTA, CDR2 FQGTGA. This CDR3 is CASSLQGFTGELFF. CDR3 in DNA: TGTGCCAGCAGCTTACAGGGTTTCACCGGGGAGCTGTTTTTT.

In this sample, this clonotype turned up many times. V gene TRBV10-3 combines with J gene TRBJ1-1; D gene unclear. The V gene lost 10 bases and the J gene lost 0 bases, with 15 bases spanning the gap. Germline V gene lookup returns CDR1 ENHRY and CDR2 SYGVKD. The CDR3 spans 14 residues. Here the CDR3 DNA reads TGTGCCACCAAGCCCCGGGCCCTGAACACTGAAGCTTTCTTT. This encodes CATKPRALNTEAFF.

Comments on this clonotype: With a much larger clone just one base away, this may be a read error. This rearrangement joins TRBV6-9 to TRBJ2-1; D could derive from TRBD1 or TRBD2 (5 bases each). The CDR3 is made up of 17 amino acids. Between the trimmed V and J ends, which lost 7 bases and 5 bases, there was a span of 24 bases. CDR1 and CDR2 from the germline V gene are MNHGY and SVAAGI. The CDR3 coding sequence is TGTGCCAGCAATTTCGCCCCTTACGGGACGGAGAACAATGAGCAGTTCTTC. Translating it yields CASNFAPYGTENNEQFF.